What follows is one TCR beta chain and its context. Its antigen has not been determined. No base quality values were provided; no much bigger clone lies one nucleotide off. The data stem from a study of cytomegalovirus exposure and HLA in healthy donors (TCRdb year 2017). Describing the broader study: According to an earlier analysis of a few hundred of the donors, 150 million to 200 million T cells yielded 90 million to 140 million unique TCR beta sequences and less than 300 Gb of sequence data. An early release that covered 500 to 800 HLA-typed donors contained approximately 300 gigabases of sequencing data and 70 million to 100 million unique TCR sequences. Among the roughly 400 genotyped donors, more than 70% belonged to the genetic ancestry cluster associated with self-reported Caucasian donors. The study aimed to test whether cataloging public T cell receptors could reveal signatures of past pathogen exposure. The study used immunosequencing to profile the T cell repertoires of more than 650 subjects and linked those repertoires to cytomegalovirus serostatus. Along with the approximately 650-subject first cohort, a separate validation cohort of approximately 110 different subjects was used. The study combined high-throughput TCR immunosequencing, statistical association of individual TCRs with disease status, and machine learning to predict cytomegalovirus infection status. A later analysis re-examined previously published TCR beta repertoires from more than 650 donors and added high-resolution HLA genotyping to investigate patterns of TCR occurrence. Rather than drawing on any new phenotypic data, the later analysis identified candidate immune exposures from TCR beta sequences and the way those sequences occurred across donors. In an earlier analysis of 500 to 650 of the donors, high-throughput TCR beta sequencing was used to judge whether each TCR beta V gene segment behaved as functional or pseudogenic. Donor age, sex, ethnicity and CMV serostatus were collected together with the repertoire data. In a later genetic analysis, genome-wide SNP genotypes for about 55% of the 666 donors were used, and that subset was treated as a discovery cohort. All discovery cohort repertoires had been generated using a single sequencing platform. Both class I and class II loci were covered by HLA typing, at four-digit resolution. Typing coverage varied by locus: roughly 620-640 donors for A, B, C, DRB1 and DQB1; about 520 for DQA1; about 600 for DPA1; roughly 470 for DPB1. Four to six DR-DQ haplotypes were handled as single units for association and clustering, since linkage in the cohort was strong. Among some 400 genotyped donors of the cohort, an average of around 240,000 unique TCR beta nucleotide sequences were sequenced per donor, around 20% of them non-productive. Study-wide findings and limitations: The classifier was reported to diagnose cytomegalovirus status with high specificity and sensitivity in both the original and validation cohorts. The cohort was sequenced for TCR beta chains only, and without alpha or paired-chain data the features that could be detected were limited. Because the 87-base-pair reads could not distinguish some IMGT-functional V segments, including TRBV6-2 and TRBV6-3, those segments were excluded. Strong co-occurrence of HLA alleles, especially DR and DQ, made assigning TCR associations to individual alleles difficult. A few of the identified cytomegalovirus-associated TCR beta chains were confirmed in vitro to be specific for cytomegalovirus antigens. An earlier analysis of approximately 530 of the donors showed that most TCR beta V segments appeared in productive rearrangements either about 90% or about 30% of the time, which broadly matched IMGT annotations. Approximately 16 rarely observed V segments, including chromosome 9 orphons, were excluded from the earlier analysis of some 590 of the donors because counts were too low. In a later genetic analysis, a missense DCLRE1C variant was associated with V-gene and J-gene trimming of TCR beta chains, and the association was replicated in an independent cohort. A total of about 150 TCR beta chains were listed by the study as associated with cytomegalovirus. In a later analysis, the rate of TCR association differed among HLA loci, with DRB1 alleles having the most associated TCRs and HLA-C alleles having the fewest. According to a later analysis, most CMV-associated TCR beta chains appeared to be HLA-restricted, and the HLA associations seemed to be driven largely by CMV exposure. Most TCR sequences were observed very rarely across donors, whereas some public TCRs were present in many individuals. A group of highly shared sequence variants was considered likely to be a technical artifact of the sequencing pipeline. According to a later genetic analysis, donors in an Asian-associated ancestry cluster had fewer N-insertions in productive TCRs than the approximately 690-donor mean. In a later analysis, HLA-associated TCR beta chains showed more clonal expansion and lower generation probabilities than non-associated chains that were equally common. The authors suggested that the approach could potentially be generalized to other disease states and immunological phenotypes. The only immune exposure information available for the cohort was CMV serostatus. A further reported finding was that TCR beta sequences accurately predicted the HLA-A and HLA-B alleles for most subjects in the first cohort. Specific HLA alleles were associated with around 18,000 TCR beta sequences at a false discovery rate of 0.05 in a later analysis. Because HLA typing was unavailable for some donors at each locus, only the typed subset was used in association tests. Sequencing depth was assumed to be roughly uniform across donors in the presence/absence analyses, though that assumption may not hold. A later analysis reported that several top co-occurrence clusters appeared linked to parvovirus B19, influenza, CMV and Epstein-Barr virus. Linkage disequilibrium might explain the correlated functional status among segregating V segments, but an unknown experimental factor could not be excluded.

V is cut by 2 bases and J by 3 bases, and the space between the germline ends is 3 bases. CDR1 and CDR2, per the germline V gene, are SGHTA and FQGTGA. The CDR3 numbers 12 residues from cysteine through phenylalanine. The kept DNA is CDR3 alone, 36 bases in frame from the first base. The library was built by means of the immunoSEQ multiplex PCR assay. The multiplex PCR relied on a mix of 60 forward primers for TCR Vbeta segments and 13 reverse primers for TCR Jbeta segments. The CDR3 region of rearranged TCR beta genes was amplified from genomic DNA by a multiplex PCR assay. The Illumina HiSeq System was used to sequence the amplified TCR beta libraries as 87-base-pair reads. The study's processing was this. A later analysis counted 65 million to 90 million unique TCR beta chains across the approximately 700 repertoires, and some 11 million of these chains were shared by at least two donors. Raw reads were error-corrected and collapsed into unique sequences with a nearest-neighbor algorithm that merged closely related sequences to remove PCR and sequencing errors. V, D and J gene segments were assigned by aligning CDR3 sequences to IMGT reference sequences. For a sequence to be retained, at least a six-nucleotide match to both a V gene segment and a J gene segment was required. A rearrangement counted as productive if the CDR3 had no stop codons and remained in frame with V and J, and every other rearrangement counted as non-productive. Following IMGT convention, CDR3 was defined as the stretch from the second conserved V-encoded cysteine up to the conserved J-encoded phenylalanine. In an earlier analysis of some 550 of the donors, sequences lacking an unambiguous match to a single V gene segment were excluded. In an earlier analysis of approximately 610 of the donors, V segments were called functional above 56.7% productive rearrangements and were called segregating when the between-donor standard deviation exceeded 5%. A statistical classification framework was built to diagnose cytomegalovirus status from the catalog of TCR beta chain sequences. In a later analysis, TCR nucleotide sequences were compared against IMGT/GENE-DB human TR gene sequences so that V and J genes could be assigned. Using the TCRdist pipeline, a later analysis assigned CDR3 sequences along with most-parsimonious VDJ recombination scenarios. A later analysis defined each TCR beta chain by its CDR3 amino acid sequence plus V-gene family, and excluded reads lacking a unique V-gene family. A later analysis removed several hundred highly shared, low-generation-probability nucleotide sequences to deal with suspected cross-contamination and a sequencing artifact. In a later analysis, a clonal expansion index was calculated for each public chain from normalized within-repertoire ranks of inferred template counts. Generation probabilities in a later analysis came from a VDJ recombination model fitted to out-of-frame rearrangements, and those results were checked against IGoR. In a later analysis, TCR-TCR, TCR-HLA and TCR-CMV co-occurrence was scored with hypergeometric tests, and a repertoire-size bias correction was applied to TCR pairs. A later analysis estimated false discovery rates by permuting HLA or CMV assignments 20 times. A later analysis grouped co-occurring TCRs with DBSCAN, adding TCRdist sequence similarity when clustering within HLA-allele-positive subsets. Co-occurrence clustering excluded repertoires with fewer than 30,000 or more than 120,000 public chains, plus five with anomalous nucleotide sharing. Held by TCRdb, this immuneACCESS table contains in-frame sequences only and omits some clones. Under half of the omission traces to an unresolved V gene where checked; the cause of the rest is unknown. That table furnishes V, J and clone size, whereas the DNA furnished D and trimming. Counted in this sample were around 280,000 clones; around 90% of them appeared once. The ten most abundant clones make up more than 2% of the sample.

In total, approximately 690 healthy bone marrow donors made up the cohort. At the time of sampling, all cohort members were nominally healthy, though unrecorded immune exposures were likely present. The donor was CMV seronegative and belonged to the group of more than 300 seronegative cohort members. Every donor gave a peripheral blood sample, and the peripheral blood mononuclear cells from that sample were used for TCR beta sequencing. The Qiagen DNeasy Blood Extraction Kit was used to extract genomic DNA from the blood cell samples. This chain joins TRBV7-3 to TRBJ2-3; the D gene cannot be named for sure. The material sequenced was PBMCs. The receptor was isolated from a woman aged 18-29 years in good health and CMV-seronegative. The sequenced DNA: TGTGCCAGCAGCTTACATACAGATACGCAGTATTTT. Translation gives CASSLHTDTQYF.